The entry below describes one T cell receptor beta chain. Sequencing was performed with immunoSEQ multiplex PCR; in TCRdb, only in-frame clones are kept and a portion is missing. The table has 100,000 to 150,000 clones, 85% to 95% seen once. The sample is drawn from a study of control samples from healthy donors and cancer patients. The CDR3 has 14 amino acids. CDR1 MNHEY and CDR2 SVGAGI come from the germline V gene. The ends lost 1 base at V and 3 bases at J; junction bases unmatched: 2. This sequence was found in a man at least 80 years old with head and neck cancer. The chain carries TRBV6-5 and TRBJ2-7, with TRBD2 matching over 8 bases. Sequenced: PBMCs. The CDR3: CASSYFSGNYEQYF. The CDR3, as DNA: TGTGCCAGCAGTTACTTTAGCGGGAACTACGAGCAGTACTTC.